Listed below are T cell receptor beta chains from one sample, sequenced in a study of shared clonotypes between healthy human individuals. Sequenced by immunoSEQ multiplex PCR; TCRdb stores in-frame clones only, minus some. The data show some 480,000 clones, around 79% seen once. Sequencing was done on a sample of PBMCs. The receptors originated from a woman in her thirties or forties in good health. Some clones in this sample may be carry-over from other donors' samples. CDR3s include the opening cysteine and the closing phenylalanine or tryptophan. A D gene is named only where the DNA matches it firmly. The size of a clone is reported for some rows only, either as once, few or many, or as a class for expanded clones.

D gene | J gene | V gene | clone size | CDR3 protein | CDR3 DNA
- | TRBJ2-3 | TRBV11-2 | many | CASSSSQTQYF | TGTGCCAGCAGCTCCTCACAAACGCAGTATTTT
- | TRBJ1-2 | TRBV27 | - | CASKTGFYGYTF | TGTGCCAGCAAAACAGGCTTTTATGGCTACACCTTC
- | TRBJ1-1 | TRBV6-5 | few | CASSYSAENTEAFF | TGTGCCAGCAGTTACTCGGCAGAGAACACTGAAGCTTTCTTT
TRBD1 | TRBJ1-5 | TRBV28 | - | CASIQGQVPFSNQPQHF | TGTGCCAGCATTCAGGGACAGGTCCCCTTTAGCAATCAGCCCCAGCATTTT
- | TRBJ2-7 | TRBV19 | - | CASSIFGTDAAYEQYF | TGTGCCAGTAGTATTTTCGGGACCGACGCGGCCTACGAGCAGTACTTC
TRBD2 | TRBJ2-7 | TRBV12-5 | - | CASGLVLSGRAHEQYF | TGTGCTAGTGGTTTGGTACTGAGCGGGAGGGCCCACGAGCAGTACTTC
TRBD2 | TRBJ2-2 | TRBV28 | few | CASTRLAGVTGELFF | TGTGCCAGCACCCGACTAGCGGGAGTGACCGGGGAGCTGTTTTTT
TRBD2 | TRBJ2-2 | TRBV7-2 | - | CASSPTSGGTGELFF | TGTGCCAGCAGCCCGACTAGCGGGGGCACCGGGGAGCTGTTTTTT
- | TRBJ2-5 | TRBV6-1 | once | CASSEIGSEETQYF | TGTGCCAGCAGTGAAATTGGTAGCGAAGAGACCCAGTACTTC
- | TRBJ2-3 | TRBV4-3 | - | CASSQVEWAPSQYF | TGCGCCAGCAGCCAAGTGGAGTGGGCCCCATCGCAGTATTTT
TRBD2 | TRBJ2-7 | TRBV7-6 | - | CASSRTSGLSYEQYF | TGTGCCAGCAGCAGGACTAGCGGACTCTCCTACGAGCAGTACTTC
TRBD2 | TRBJ2-1 | TRBV18 | - | CASSRDPAGGQFF | TGTGCCAGCTCAAGGGACCCCGCGGGAGGGCAGTTCTTC
TRBD1 | TRBJ1-5 | TRBV4-1 | - | CASSQWGQRDQPQHF | TGCGCCAGCAGCCAGTGGGGACAGCGGGATCAGCCCCAGCATTTT
TRBD2 | TRBJ2-2 | TRBV7-9 | - | CASSLRGLAGSNTGELFF | TGTGCCAGCAGCTTGCGGGGACTAGCGGGGTCGAACACCGGGGAGCTGTTTTTT
- | TRBJ2-2 | TRBV27 | - | CASKHGGTEYGELFF | TGTGCCAGCAAACATGGGGGGACAGAATACGGGGAGCTGTTTTTT
- | TRBJ1-4 | TRBV11-2 | once | CASSLSVTNEKLFF | TGTGCCAGCAGCTTATCGGTCACTAATGAAAAACTGTTTTTT
- | TRBJ2-3 | TRBV2 | once | CASSYGSTDTQYF | TGTGCCAGCTCATACGGTTCCACAGATACGCAGTATTTT
- | TRBJ2-1 | TRBV6-1 | - | CASRELGYNEQFF | TGTGCCAGTAGGGAGTTGGGGTACAATGAGCAGTTCTTC
- | TRBJ1-1 | TRBV7-3 | - | CASSLWLRMNTEAFF | TGTGCCAGCAGCTTATGGTTACGCATGAACACTGAAGCTTTCTTT
TRBD1 | TRBJ2-7 | TRBV4-1 | - | CASSPWTGKSYEQYF | TGCGCCAGCAGCCCCTGGACAGGGAAAAGCTACGAGCAGTACTTC
- | TRBJ1-1 | TRBV19 | - | CASSMWAGATEAFF | TGTGCCAGTAGTATGTGGGCAGGGGCCACTGAAGCTTTCTTT
- | TRBJ1-5 | TRBV28 | - | CASSLRRGAGADQPQHF | TGTGCCAGCAGTTTAAGACGGGGGGCGGGAGCAGATCAGCCCCAGCATTTT
TRBD2 | TRBJ2-1 | TRBV28 | - | CASRPSPGTSGTNYNEQFF | TGTGCCAGCAGACCCAGCCCTGGGACTAGCGGGACCAACTACAATGAGCAGTTCTTC
- | TRBJ1-3 | TRBV7-9 | - | CASSPPTDSGNTIYF | TGTGCCAGCAGCCCCCCGACAGACTCTGGAAACACCATATATTTT
TRBD2 | TRBJ2-7 | TRBV4-1 | - | CASSQALASGSYEQYF | TGCGCCAGCAGCCAAGCCTTGGCTAGCGGGAGTTACGAGCAGTACTTC
- | TRBJ2-1 | TRBV27 | - | CASRTGTPSYNEQFF | TGTGCCAGCAGGACCGGGACCCCCTCCTACAATGAGCAGTTCTTC
- | TRBJ2-7 | TRBV30 | once | CACSTCGSDSRRNYEQYF | TGTGCCTGTTCCACTTGTGGGTCAGATTCAAGACGCAACTACGAGCAGTACTTC
- | TRBJ2-1 | TRBV7-9 | - | CASSLGFVGLEQFF | TGTGCCAGCAGCTTAGGGTTCGTCGGTCTTGAGCAGTTCTTC
- | TRBJ2-7 | TRBV5-1 | - | CASSPRVSTYEQYF | TGCGCCAGCAGCCCCCGGGTTAGTACCTACGAGCAGTACTTC
- | TRBJ2-7 | TRBV6-5 | - | CASSYSRDLAGEQYF | TGTGCCAGCAGTTACTCTCGGGATCTTGCTGGGGAGCAGTACTTC
TRBD2 | TRBJ2-5 | TRBV5-1 | - | CASSLARLAGARGTQYF | TGCGCCAGCAGCTTGGCCCGACTAGCGGGAGCCAGGGGGACCCAGTACTTC
TRBD1 | TRBJ2-1 | TRBV6-4 | many | CASSVAAGGNNEQFF | TGTGCCAGCAGTGTAGCGGCAGGGGGCAACAATGAGCAGTTCTTC
- | TRBJ2-1 | TRBV11-2 | few | CASSLAVAIEQFF | TGTGCCAGCAGCTTAGCAGTCGCTATTGAGCAGTTCTTC
- | TRBJ2-7 | TRBV27 | once | CASSRGTTYEQYF | TGTGCCAGCAGCAGAGGGACAACCTACGAGCAGTACTTC
TRBD2 | TRBJ2-1 | TRBV7-9 | - | CASSSDGTSGYNEQFF | TGTGCCAGCAGTTCAGACGGGACTAGCGGATACAATGAGCAGTTCTTC
TRBD1 | TRBJ2-7 | TRBV2 | - | CASSELDRDFYEQYF | TGTGCCAGCAGTGAATTGGACAGGGATTTTTACGAGCAGTACTTC
- | TRBJ2-5 | TRBV19 | - | CASSISIAIQSTQYF | TGTGCCAGTAGTATTTCGATCGCTATCCAATCGACCCAGTACTTC
TRBD1 | TRBJ2-1 | TRBV5-1 | - | CASSAGQGAEQFF | TGCGCCAGCAGCGCGGGACAGGGTGCTGAGCAGTTCTTC
- | TRBJ2-7 | TRBV5-1 | - | CASSLEARTTSYEQYF | TGCGCCAGCAGCTTGGAGGCGCGGACGACTTCCTACGAGCAGTACTTC
- | TRBJ1-1 | TRBV4-1 | - | CASSQERFTEAFF | TGCGCCAGCAGCCAAGAAAGGTTCACTGAAGCTTTCTTT
- | TRBJ1-1 | TRBV27 | - | CASSLSSGFTEAFF | TGTGCCAGCAGTTTATCGTCGGGGTTCACTGAAGCTTTCTTT
TRBD2 | TRBJ2-7 | TRBV10-3 | - | CAIAGLVDVHEQYF | TGTGCCATCGCGGGACTAGTCGATGTCCACGAGCAGTACTTC
- | TRBJ2-1 | TRBV5-8 | - | CASSFVQGSYGYNEQFF | TGTGCCAGCAGCTTCGTACAGGGTAGTTACGGTTACAATGAGCAGTTCTTC
TRBD1 | TRBJ2-6 | TRBV9 | - | CASSPRTGNSGANVLTF | TGTGCCAGCAGCCCTCGGACAGGGAACTCTGGGGCCAACGTCCTGACTTTC
TRBD1 | TRBJ2-7 | TRBV7-9 | - | CASSYTGDEQYF | TGTGCCAGCAGTTATACAGGGGACGAGCAGTACTTC
TRBD2 | TRBJ2-2 | TRBV28 | few | CASSLVAGAGELFF | TGTGCCAGCAGTTTGGTAGCGGGAGCCGGGGAGCTGTTTTTT
TRBD2 | TRBJ2-3 | TRBV30 | many | CAWSLGTSGAGDTQYF | TGTGCCTGGAGCCTTGGGACTAGCGGAGCCGGGGATACGCAGTATTTT
TRBD2 | TRBJ2-5 | TRBV2 | - | CASSETSGRVGETQYF | TGTGCCAGCAGTGAGACTAGCGGGAGGGTAGGGGAGACCCAGTACTTC
- | TRBJ2-7 | TRBV30 | - | CAWSGVGEQYF | TGTGCCTGGAGCGGGGTGGGCGAGCAGTACTTC
- | TRBJ2-3 | TRBV7-2 | many | CASSYFSGPTDTQYF | TGTGCCAGCAGCTACTTTTCGGGTCCTACAGATACGCAGTATTTT
TRBD1 | TRBJ2-2 | TRBV6-5 | - | CAIRGQGKGGELFF | TGTGCCATCAGGGGACAGGGAAAGGGCGGGGAGCTGTTTTTT
- | TRBJ1-2 | TRBV29-1 | - | CSVPTVNYGYTF | TGCAGCGTTCCGACAGTTAACTATGGCTACACCTTC
TRBD1 | TRBJ2-3 | TRBV5-1 | - | CASSRQGAADTQYF | TGCGCCAGCAGTCGACAGGGGGCCGCAGATACGCAGTATTTT
TRBD1 | TRBJ1-5 | TRBV19 | - | CASRLAGTGLNQPQHF | TGTGCCAGTAGACTTGCTGGGACAGGCCTCAATCAGCCCCAGCATTTT